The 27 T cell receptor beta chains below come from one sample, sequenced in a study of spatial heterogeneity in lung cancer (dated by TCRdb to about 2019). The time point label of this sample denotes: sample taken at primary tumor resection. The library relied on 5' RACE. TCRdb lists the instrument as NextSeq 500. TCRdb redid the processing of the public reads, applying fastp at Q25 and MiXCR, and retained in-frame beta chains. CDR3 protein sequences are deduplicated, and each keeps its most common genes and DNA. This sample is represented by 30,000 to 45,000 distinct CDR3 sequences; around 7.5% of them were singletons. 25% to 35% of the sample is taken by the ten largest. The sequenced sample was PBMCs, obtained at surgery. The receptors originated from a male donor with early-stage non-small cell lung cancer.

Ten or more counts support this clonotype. CDR3 residues: CASISGPFPLYGYTF. The CDR3 bases are TGTGCCAGCATTTCAGGACCCTTCCCCCTTTATGGCTACACCTTC. The genes are TRBV6-5 and TRBJ1-2; D is unresolved. This CDR3 spans 15 amino acids. In germline, CDR1 is MNHEY, CDR2 SVGAGI. Trimming took off 7 bases at V and 5 bases at J, with 20 bases between the two ends.

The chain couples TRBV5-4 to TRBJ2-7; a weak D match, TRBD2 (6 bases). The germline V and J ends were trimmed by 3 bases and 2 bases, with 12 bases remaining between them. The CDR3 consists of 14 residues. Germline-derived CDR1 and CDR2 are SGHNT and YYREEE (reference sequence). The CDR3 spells CASSYGTGTYEQYV. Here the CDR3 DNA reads TGTGCCAGCAGCTATGGGACTGGTACCTACGAGCAGTACGTC.

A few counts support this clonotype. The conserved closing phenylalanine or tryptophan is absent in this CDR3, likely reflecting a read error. This CDR3 is CASSPGQGGYTL. The CDR3 DNA reads TGTGCCAGTAGTCCGGGACAGGGGGGCTACACCCTC. The chain has TRBV19 and TRBJ1-2, with TRBD1 identical over 10 bases. The trim removed 5 bases at V and 8 bases at J, leaving 2 bases unmatched. Germline V lookup: CDR1 LNHDA, CDR2 SQIVND (reference sequence). The CDR3 is 12 amino acids.

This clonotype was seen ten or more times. The CDR3 DNA is TGTGCCAGCAGTTCAGGACAGGGGGCACGTGGCTACACCTTC. Translated: CASSSGQGARGYTF. The genes are TRBV7-3 and TRBJ1-2; 11 bases line up with TRBD1. CDR3 length: 14 residues. The trim removed 6 bases at V and 7 bases at J, leaving 7 bases unmatched. Per the germline V gene, CDR1 is SGHTA and CDR2 is FQGTGA.

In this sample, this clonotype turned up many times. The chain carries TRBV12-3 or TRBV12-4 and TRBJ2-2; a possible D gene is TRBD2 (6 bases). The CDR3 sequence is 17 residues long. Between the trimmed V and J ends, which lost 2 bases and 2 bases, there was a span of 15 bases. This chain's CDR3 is CASSLSWDFPNTGELFF. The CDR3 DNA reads TGTGCCAGCAGTTTAAGCTGGGACTTCCCCAACACCGGGGAGCTGTTTTTT.

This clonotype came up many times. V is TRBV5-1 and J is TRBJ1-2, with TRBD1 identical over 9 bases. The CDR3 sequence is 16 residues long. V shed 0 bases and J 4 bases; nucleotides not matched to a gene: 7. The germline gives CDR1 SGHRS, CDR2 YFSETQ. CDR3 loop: CASSLDGTGGGYGYTF. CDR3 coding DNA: TGCGCCAGCAGCTTGGACGGAACAGGGGGCGGCTATGGCTACACCTTC.

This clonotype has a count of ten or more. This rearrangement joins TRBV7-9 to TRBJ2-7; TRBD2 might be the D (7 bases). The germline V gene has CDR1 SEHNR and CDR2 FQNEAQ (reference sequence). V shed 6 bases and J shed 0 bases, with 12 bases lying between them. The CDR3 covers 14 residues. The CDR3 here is CASRGGASSYEQYF. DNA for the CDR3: TGTGCCAGCAGAGGGGGGGCCAGCTCCTACGAGCAGTACTTC.

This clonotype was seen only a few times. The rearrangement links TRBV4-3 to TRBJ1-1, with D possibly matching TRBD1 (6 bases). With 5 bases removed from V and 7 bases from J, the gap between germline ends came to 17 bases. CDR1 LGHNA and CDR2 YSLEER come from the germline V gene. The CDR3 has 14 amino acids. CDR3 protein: CASSSQGGLDEAFF. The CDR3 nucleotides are TGCGCCAGCAGCAGCCAAGGGGGTCTTGATGAAGCTTTCTTT.

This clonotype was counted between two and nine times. The CDR3 sequence is CSVRDTNQPQHF. CDR3 coding DNA: TGCAGCGTTAGGGACACTAATCAGCCCCAGCATTTT. This chain joins TRBV29-1 and TRBJ1-5; D is possibly TRBD1 (6 bases). Trimming took 5 bases from V and 4 from J, leaving 9 bases between them. Looked up from germline, CDR1 is SQVTM and CDR2 is ANQGSEA. This CDR3 has 12 amino acids.

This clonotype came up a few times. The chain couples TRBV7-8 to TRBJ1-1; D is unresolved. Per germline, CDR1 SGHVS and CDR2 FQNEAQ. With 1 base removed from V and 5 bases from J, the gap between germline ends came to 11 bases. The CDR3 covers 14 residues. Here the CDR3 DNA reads TGTGCCAGCAGCTTAGTTCGGGGAGATACTGAAGCTTTCTTT. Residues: CASSLVRGDTEAFF.

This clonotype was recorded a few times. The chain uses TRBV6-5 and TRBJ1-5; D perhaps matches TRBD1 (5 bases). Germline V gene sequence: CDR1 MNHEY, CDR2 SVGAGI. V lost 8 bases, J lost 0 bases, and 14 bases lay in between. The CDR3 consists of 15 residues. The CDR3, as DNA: TGTGCCAGCTCCAGGACAAGGAATAGCAATCAGCCCCAGCATTTT. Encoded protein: CASSRTRNSNQPQHF.

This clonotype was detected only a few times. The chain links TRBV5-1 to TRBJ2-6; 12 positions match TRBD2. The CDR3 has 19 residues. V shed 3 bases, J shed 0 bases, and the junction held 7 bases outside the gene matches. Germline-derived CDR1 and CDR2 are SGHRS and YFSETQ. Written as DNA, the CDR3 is TGCGCCAGCAGCTCAGGACTAGCGGGACTACACTCTGGGGCCAACGTCCTGACTTTC. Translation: CASSSGLAGLHSGANVLTF.

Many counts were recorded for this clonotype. The CDR3 nucleotides are TGTGCCAGCAGCTTGGTCGGCCCCCTATACAATGAGCAGTTCTTC. This sequence encodes CASSLVGPLYNEQFF. The J gene is TRBJ2-1, the V gene TRBV5-6; D is unresolved. Trimming took 0 bases from V and 4 from J, leaving 11 bases between them. Germline V gene lookup returns CDR1 SGHDT and CDR2 YYEEEE. The CDR3 is 15 residues long.

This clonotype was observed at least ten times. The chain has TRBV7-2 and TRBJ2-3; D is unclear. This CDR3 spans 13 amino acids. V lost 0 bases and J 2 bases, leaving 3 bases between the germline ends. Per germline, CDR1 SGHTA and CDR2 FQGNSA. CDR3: CASSLALTDTQYF. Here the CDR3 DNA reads TGTGCCAGCAGCTTAGCCCTCACAGATACGCAGTATTTT.

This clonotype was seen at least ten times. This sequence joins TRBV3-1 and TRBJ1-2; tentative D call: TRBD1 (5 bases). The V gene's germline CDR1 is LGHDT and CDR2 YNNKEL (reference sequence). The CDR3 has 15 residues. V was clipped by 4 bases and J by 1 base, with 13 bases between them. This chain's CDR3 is CASSLSTGGNYGYTF. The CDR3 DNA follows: TGTGCCAGCAGCCTCAGCACAGGTGGTAACTATGGCTACACCTTC. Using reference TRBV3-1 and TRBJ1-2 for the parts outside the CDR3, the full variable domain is DTAVSQTPKYLVTQMGNDKSIKCEQNLGHDTMYWYKQDSKKFLKIMFSYNNKELIINETVPNRFSPKSPDKAHLNLHINSLELGDSAVYFCASSLSTGGNYGYTFGSGTRLTVV.

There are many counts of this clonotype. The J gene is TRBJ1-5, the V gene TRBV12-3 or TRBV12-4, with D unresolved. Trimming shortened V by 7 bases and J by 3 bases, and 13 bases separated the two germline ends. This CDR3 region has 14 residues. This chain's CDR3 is CASTPGQLNQPQHF. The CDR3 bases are TGTGCCAGCACCCCGGGCCAGCTCAATCAGCCCCAGCATTTT.

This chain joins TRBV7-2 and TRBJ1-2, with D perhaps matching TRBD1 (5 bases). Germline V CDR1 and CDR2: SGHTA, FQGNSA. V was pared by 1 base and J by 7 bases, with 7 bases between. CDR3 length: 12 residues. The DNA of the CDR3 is TGTGCCAGCAGCTTAGGGGGCGGTGGCTACACCTTC. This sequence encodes CASSLGGGGYTF.

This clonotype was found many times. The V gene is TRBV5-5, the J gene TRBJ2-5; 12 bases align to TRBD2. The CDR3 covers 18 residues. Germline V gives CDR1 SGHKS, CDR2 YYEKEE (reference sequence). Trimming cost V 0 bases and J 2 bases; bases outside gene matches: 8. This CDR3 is CASSLVPTTSGGQETQYF. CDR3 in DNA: TGTGCCAGCAGCTTGGTCCCCACTACTAGCGGGGGGCAAGAGACCCAGTACTTC.

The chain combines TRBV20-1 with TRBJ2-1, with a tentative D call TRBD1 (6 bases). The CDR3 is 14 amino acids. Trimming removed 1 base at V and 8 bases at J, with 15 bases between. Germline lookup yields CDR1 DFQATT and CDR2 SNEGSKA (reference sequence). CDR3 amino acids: CSARASRGWDEQFF. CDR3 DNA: TGCAGTGCTAGAGCCTCAAGGGGGTGGGATGAGCAGTTCTTC.

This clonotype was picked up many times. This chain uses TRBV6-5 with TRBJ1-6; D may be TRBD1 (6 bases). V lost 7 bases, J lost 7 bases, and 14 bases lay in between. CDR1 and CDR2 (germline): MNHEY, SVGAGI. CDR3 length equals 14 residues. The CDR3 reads CASTATGSNSPLHF. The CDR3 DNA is TGTGCCAGCACCGCGACAGGCTCGAATTCACCCCTCCACTTT.

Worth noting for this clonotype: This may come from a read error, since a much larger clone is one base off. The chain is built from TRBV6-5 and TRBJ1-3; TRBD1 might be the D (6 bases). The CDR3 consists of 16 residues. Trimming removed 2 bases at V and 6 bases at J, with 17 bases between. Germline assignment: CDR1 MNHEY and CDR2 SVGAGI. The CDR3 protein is CASSYGTGQAANTIYF. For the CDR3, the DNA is TGTGCCAGCAGTTACGGTACAGGGCAAGCCGCAAACACCATATATTTT.

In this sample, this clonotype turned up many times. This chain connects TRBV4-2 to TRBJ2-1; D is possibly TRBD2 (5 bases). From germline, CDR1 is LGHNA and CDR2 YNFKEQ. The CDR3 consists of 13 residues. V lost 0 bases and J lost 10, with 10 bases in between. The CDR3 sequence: CASSQEGRPEQFF. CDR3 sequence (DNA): TGTGCCAGCAGCCAAGAGGGGAGACCCGAGCAGTTCTTC.

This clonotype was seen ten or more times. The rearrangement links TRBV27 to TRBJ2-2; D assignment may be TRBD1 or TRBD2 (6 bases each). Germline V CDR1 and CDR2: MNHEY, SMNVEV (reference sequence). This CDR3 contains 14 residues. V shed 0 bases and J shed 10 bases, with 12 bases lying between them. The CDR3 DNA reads TGTGCCAGCAGTTTATCGGGGGGCAGGCTGGAGCTGTTTTTT. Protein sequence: CASSLSGGRLELFF.

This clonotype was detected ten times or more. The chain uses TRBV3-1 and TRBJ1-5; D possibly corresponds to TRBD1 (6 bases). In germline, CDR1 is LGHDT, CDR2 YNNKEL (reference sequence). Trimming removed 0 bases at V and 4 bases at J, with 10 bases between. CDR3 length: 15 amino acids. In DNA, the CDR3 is TGTGCCAGCAGCCAAGATGGCAGGGGAAATCAGCCCCAGCATTTT. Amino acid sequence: CASSQDGRGNQPQHF. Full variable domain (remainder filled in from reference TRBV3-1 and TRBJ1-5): DTAVSQTPKYLVTQMGNDKSIKCEQNLGHDTMYWYKQDSKKFLKIMFSYNNKELIINETVPNRFSPKSPDKAHLNLHINSLELGDSAVYFCASSQDGRGNQPQHFGDGTRLSIL.

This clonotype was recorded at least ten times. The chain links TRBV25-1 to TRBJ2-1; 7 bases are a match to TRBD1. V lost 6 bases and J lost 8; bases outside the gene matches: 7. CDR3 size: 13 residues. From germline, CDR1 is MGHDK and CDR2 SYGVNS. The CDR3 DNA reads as TGTGCCAGCAGGGACAGGCCTACGGATGAGCAGTTCTTC. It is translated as CASRDRPTDEQFF.

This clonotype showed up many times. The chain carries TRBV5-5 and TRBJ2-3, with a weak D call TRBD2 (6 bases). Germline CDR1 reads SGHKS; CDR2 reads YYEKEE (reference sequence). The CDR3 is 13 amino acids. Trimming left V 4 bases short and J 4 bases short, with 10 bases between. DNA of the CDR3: TGTGCCAGCAGCCCGGGACTGGCAGATACGCAGTATTTT. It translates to CASSPGLADTQYF.

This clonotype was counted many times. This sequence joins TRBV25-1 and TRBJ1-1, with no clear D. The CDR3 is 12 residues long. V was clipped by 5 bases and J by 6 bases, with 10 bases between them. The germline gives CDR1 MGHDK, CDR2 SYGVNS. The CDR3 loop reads CASSQVGAEAFF. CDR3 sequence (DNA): TGTGCCAGCAGTCAGGTCGGGGCTGAAGCTTTCTTT.